This T cell receptor beta chain was recovered during a study of spatial heterogeneity in lung cancer. One entry per CDR3 protein results from TCRdb running MiXCR on the 5' RACE reads. The sample records about 85,000 distinct CDR3 sequences, approximately 20% being singletons. Regarding time point: sample taken at primary tumor resection. The authors sequenced whole RNA from tumor, nontumor lung or frozen PBMC without sorting. In germline, CDR1 is SGHNT, CDR2 YENEEA. The CDR3 spans 14 residues. Trimming took 4 bases from V and 8 from J, leaving 17 bases between them. Here the sequenced sample was PBMCs, taken at surgery. The rearrangement links TRBV11-3 to TRBJ1-1; D remains unclear. This TCR was recovered from a male donor with early-stage non-small cell lung cancer. The DNA for the CDR3 is TGTGCCAGCAGCTCGCGAGCCCCTACACTCGAAGCTTTCTTT. Its translation is CASSSRAPTLEAFF.